One T cell receptor (beta chain) is described in this entry. Its antigen is still unknown. Per-base qualities were not stored, and no clone one base away is much larger. This sample is drawn from a study of naive and memory T cell subsets (dated by TCRdb to 2016 to 2017). The study in broad terms: The figure summarizing the skin biopsy and whole blood samples listed approximately 10 blood donors, 7 tuberculin skin test biopsies and 3 saline control biopsies. PCR2 was typically performed as a SYBR Green qPCR that was stopped at a set threshold, although end-point PCR (around 6 cycles) could be used instead for low-input samples.

The germline V gene sets CDR1 to SGHRS and CDR2 to YFSETQ. Including the terminal cysteine and phenylalanine, the CDR3 comprises 14 residues. Only the CDR3 region is kept as DNA, spanning 42 bases read in frame from base 1. Germline trimming amounts to 4 bases on V and 2 bases on J, with 4 as the count of junction bases outside the gene matches. Broad study findings and their caveats: The potential sensitivity of the RNA-based method to TCR transcript changes with T cell activation and differentiation was acknowledged.

Libraries were constructed by 5' RACE. The ligated cDNA was amplified in four rounds of PCR with nested alpha and beta constant region primers together with the SP2 primer. For the blood and skin samples, TCR RNA was reverse transcribed with SuperScript IV using primers for the alpha and beta constant regions. T4 RNA ligase 1 was used to ligate an oligonucleotide containing the Illumina SP2 primer and a UMI to the 3' end of the cDNA. To prevent hairpin formation, the 12-nucleotide UMI was made up of two random hexamers with an eight-base spacer between them. From the second PCR onward, TCR alpha and beta chain libraries were processed separately, and dual indexing was applied for multiplexing. After pooling, the indexed libraries were analyzed by capillary electrophoresis and sequenced on either an Illumina MiSeq or NextSeq. To boost base diversity and improve cluster recognition, PhiX DNA at about 4.5-8% was spiked into the libraries. Regarding the original processing steps: UMIs were extracted from read 2 by Demultiplexor and combined with the TCR sequence from read 1, and reads were split according to sample indices. Decombinator identified V and J genes and V-J junctions and gave each TCR a five-part identifier that included V and J deletions. Collapsinator relied on UMIs to correct both sequencing errors and PCR amplification heterogeneity, producing a UMI-based abundance for each TCR. Identifiers were converted to nucleotide sequence by CDR3Translator and translated to amino acids, and CDR3 regions were extracted on the basis of terminal motifs. After normalization to the amount of input RNA, the error-corrected alpha and beta TCR counts from blood and from skin were compared. TCRdb applied fastp at Q25 and MiXCR to the public reads, then kept only in-frame beta chains. A single entry per CDR3 protein holds the most common genes and DNA from its merged rows. Clone size and V and J calls follow TCRdb, not the original study. The sample table contains around 56,000 distinct CDR3 sequences; only one count was recorded for more than 7.5% of them. Approximately 9.4% of the sample comes from the top ten.

The study reported a robust and sensitive protocol to amplify, sequence and analyze TCRs, based on 3' ligation of a UMI-containing oligonucleotide to TCR cDNA. For whole blood analysis, about 2.5 ml of peripheral blood was collected from healthy adult volunteers into Tempus tubes, and RNA was extracted following the manufacturer's instructions. Total RNA was treated with RQ1 DNase, without cell sorting, prior to reverse transcription, with an input of roughly 1 to 1,100 ng being targeted. Skin biopsy and whole blood libraries were made to test pipeline robustness in samples where T cells form a minority population.

The chain is assembled from TRBV5-1 and TRBJ2-5; 8 central bases correspond to TRBD1. The receptor's source is a female donor in good health. In nucleotide form, the sequence is TGCGCCAGCAGCCAGGACAGGGTACAAGAGACCCAGTACTTC. Translated, this gives CASSQDRVQETQYF.